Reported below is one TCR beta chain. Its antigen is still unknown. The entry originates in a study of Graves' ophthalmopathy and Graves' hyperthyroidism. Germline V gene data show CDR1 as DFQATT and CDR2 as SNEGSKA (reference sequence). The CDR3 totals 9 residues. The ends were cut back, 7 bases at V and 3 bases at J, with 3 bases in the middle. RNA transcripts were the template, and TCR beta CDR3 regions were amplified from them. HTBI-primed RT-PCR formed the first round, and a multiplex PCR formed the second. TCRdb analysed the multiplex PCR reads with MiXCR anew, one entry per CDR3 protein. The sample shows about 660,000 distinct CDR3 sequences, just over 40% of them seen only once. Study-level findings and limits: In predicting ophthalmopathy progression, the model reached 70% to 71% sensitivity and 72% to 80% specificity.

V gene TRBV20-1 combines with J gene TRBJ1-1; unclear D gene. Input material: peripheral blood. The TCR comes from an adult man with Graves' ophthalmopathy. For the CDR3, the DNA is TGCAGTGGGGACACTGAAGCTTTCTTT. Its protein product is CSGDTEAFF.